This T cell receptor (beta chain) was observed in a study of blood T cell repertoires in COVID-19. Study details: The cDNA or gDNA used as material had been derived from T cells, B-cell-depleted T cells, or PBMCs.

Original processing methods: Using reference gene primer amplification, nucleated cell counts were estimated. Produced via immunoSEQ multiplex PCR; TCRdb's table is partial and in-frame only. V and J calls and clone size are those listed in that table; D and trimming were worked out from the DNA. The sample carries over 450,000 clones, nearly 90% recorded once. Germline V gene data show CDR1 as MDHEN and CDR2 as SYDVKM. The CDR3 extends over 15 amino acids. J gave up 5 bases and V 6 bases, and 9 bases lay outside the gene matches. Seattle patients were enrolled while actively infected and followed longitudinally.

The sequence was obtained from a man between 18 and 35 years old with COVID-19, enrolled during active disease. This chain uses TRBV28 with TRBJ2-1; TRBD1 matches 8 bases. Source material: peripheral blood. For the CDR3, the DNA is TGTGCCAGCAGCCGTTGGACAGGGACGGACAATGAGCAGTTCTTC. It codes for CASSRWTGTDNEQFF. The variable domain in full, completed from reference TRBV28 and TRBJ2-1, reads DVKVTQSSRYLVKRTGEKVFLECVQDMDHENMFWYRQDPGLGLRLIYFSYDVKMKEKGDIPEGYSVSREKKERFSLILESASTNQTSMYLCASSRWTGTDNEQFFGPGTRLTVL.